This TCR beta chain originates from a study of T-cell reconstitution after alpha-beta-depleted transplantation in children. Germline-derived CDR1 and CDR2 are MNHEY and SMNVEV (reference sequence). V lost 5 bases, J lost 1 base, and 7 bases lay in between. This CDR3 contains 13 residues. In its sample, this clonotype was seen many times. The antigen remains undetermined. Study outcomes and limitations: Surviving recipient T cells and thymic progenitors underlay high day-60 TCRbeta diversity in some patients.

A TCRbeta library incorporating unique molecular identifiers was prepared. TCRdb fed the PCR reads into MiXCR, producing one record per CDR3 protein. The sample carries about 110,000 distinct CDR3 sequences, around 23% recorded once. V usage is TRBV27 and J usage is TRBJ2-3, with D perhaps TRBD1 (5 bases). The sample in question was PBMCs, mostly from graft donor cells, obtained 180 days after TCRalphabeta/CD19-depleted stem cell transplant. The TCR was taken from a male patient between 2 and 10 years old who had a stem cell transplant for chronic granulomatous disease, so the T cells may come from the graft donor. This CDR3 is CASSLTGTDTQYF. The CDR3 bases are TGTGCCAGCAGTCTGACAGGCACAGATACGCAGTATTTT.